This T cell receptor beta chain was recovered during a study of blood T cell repertoires in COVID-19. Across the study: Italy, Spain and the United States were the sources of the convalescent and acute COVID-19 samples.

V was trimmed by 8 bases and J by 2 bases, leaving 13 bases between them. Germline assignment: CDR1 MNHEY and CDR2 SVGAGI. There are 15 residues in the CDR3. Original processing methods: Estimates of nucleated cell counts were drawn from the amplification of reference gene primers. The table came from immunoSEQ multiplex PCR; TCRdb's copy has only in-frame clones and leaves some out. V, J and clone size are those of that table, while D and trimming were read from the DNA. The data show about 280,000 clones, under 90% seen once. The sequence came from a man aged 50 or older with acute or convalescent COVID-19. The chain links TRBV6-5 to TRBJ2-6, with a weak D call TRBD2 (6 bases). The sequenced sample was peripheral blood. The CDR3 nucleotides are TGTGCCAGCGGGGGAACGGGGGCTGGGGCCAACGTCCTGACTTTC. Translation: CASGGTGAGANVLTF.